This TCR beta chain is from a study of metastatic and nonmetastatic thyroid tumors. Study at large: Where malignant and benign thyroid patients were concerned, repertoires were compared across blood and tumor or nodule tissue. Whole-study results and caveats: Malignant thyroid tumors reportedly had TCR beta diversity that was significantly higher than in benign nodules, in blood and tumor.

This clone was found many times. Its antigen remains unknown. Likely a read error: the CDR3 ends without its conserved phenylalanine or tryptophan. Patients underwent thyroid surgery, and none had received any treatment before it. As originally analysed: Construction of a distant-metastasis classifier for papillary thyroid cancer relied on CDR3 differences across clinicopathological groups. MiXCR reprocessed the PCR reads for TCRdb. The V and J calls were determined by TCRdb, not by the authors. The table lists around 13,000 clones, 12% of them singletons. Germline V gene lookup returns CDR1 SGDLS and CDR2 YYNGEE. The CDR3 extends over 13 amino acids. Trimming stripped 0 bases from V and 7 bases from J, with 10 bases between.

Source material: blood. The chain joins TRBV9 to TRBJ1-1; D is unresolved. The sequence was obtained from a female donor with papillary thyroid cancer or a benign thyroid nodule (not recorded which). Some clones in this sample may be carry-over from other donors' samples. The CDR3 DNA reads TGTGCCAGCAGCGTAGCTAGTAGAAGTGAAGCTTTCGTT. The encoded protein is CASSVASRSEAFV.